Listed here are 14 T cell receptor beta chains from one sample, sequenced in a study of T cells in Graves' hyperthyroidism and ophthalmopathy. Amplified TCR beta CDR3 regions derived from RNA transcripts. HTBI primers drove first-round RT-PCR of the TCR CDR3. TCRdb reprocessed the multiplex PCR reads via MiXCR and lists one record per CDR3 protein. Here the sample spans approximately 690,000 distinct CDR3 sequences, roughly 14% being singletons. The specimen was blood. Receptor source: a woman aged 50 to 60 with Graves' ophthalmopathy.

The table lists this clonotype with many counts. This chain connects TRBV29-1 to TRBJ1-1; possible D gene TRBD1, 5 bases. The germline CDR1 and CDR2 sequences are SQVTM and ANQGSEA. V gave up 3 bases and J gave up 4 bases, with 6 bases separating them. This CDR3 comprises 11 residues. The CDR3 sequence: CSVDRATEAFF. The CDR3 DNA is TGCAGCGTTGACAGGGCCACTGAAGCTTTCTTT.

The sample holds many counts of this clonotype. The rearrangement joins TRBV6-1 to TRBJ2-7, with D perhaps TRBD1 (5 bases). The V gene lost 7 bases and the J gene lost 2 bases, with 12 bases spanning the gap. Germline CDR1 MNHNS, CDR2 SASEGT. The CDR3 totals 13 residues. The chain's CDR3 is CASNYRITYEQYF. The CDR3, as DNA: TGTGCCAGCAACTACAGGATAACCTACGAGCAGTACTTC.

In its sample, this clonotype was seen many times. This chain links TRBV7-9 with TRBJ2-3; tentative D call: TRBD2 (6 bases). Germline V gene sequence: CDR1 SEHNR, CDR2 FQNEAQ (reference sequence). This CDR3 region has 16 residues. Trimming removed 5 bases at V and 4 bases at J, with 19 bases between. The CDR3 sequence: CASSSRDFGPADTQYF. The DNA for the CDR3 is TGTGCCAGCAGCAGCCGGGACTTCGGCCCCGCAGATACGCAGTATTTT.

The CDR3 is CASSQTSGSWEETQYF. CDR3 nucleotides: TGTGCCAGCAGCCAGACTAGCGGGAGTTGGGAAGAGACCCAGTACTTC. This chain links TRBV6-7 with TRBJ2-5; 12 bases are a match to TRBD2. Being an ORF, TRBV6-7 has a function that is uncertain. Unmatched junction bases numbered 8, after V lost 6 bases and J lost 3 bases. The CDR3 runs to 16 residues.

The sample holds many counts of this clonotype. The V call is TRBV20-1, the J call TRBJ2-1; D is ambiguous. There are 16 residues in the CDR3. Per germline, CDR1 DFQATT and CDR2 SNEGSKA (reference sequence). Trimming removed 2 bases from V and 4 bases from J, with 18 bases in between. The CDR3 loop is CSARHLGAVGYNEQFF. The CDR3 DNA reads TGCAGTGCTAGACACTTAGGAGCAGTTGGATACAATGAGCAGTTCTTC.

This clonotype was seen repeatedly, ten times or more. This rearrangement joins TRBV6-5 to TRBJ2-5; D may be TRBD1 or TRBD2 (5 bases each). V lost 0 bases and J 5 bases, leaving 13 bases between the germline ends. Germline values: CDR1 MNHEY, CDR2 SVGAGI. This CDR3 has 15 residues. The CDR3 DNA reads TGTGCCAGCAGTTACTCGGGACCGCCGGGGGAGACCCAGTACTTC. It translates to CASSYSGPPGETQYF.

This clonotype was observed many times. DNA of the CDR3: TGCAGTGCTTCTGGTAGCGGGCTCACAGATACGCAGTATTTT. Translation gives CSASGSGLTDTQYF. The V gene is TRBV20-1, the J gene TRBJ2-3; TRBD2 matches 7 bases. CDR3 length equals 14 residues. The J segment lost 2 bases and the V segment lost 5 bases, leaving 7 bases of the junction unmatched. Germline V gives CDR1 DFQATT, CDR2 SNEGSKA (reference sequence).

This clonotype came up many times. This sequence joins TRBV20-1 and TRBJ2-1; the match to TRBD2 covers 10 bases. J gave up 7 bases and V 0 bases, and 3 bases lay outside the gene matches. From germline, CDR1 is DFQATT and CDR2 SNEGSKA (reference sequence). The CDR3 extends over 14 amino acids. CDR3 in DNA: TGCAGTGCTAGAGATCCTAGCGGGAGTAATGAGCAGTTCTTC. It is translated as CSARDPSGSNEQFF.

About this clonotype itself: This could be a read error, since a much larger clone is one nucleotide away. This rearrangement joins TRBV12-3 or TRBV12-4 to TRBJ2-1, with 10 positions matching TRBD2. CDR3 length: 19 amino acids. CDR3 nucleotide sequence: TGTGCCATCAGTTTACCCAACAGCCTACTAGCGGGAAAATACAATGAGCAGTTCTTC. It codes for CAISLPNSLLAGKYNEQFF.

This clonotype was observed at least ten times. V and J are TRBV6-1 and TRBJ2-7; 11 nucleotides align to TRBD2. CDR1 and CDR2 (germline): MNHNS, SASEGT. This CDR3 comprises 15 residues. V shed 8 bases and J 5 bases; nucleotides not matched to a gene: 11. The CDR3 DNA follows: TGTGCCAGCTACAATAGCGGGAGGGCCACCCACGAGCAGTACTTC. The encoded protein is CASYNSGRATHEQYF.

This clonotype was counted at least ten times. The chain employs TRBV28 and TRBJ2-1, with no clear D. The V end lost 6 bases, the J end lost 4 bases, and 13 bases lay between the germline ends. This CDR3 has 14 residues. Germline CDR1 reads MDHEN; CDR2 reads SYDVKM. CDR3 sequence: CASSQAREYNEQFF. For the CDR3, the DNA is TGTGCCAGCAGCCAAGCTCGCGAGTACAATGAGCAGTTCTTC.

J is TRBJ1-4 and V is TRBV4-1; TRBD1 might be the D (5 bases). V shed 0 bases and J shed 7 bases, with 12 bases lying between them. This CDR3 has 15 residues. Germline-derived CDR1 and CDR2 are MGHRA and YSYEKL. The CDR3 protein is CASSQDSGASEKLFF. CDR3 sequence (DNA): TGCGCCAGCAGCCAAGATTCCGGGGCTAGTGAAAAACTGTTTTTT.

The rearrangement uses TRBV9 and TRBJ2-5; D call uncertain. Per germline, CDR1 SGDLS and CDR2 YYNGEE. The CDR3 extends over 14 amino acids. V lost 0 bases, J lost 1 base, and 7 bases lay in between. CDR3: CASSVAQTQETQYF. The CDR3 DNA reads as TGTGCCAGCAGCGTAGCGCAGACCCAAGAGACCCAGTACTTC.

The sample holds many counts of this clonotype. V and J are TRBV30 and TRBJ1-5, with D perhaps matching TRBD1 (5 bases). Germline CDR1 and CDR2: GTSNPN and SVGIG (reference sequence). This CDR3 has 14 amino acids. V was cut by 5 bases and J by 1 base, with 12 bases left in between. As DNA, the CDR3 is TGTGCCTGGGGCCTTGACAGCAGCAATCAGCCCCAGCATTTT. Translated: CAWGLDSSNQPQHF. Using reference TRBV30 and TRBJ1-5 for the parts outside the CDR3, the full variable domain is SQTIHQWPATLVQPVGSPLSLECTVEGTSNPNLYWYRQAAGRGLQLLFYSVGIGQISSEVPQNLSASRPQDRQFILSSKKLLLSDSGFYLCAWGLDSSNQPQHFGDGTRLSIL.